Following are 13 T cell receptor beta chains from one sample sequenced in a study of cytomegalovirus exposure and HLA in healthy donors. The study ran its PCR with 60 Vbeta and 13 Jbeta primers. The data were produced by immunoSEQ multiplex PCR, yet TCRdb's version contains in-frame clones alone and is incomplete. The sample shows 90,000 to 120,000 clones, 60% to 85% of them seen only once. Source material: PBMCs. These receptors originate from a woman between 18 and 29 years old in good health and CMV-seropositive.

The chain links TRBV27 to TRBJ1-1, with 8 bases lining up with TRBD1. The CDR3 length is 15 residues. V lost 5 bases and J lost 1; bases outside the gene matches: 6. Germline V gene sequence: CDR1 MNHEY, CDR2 SMNVEV (reference sequence). The CDR3 bases are TGTGCCAGCAGTGCCGGGACAGGAGCGAACACTGAAGCTTTCTTT. This codes for CASSAGTGANTEAFF.

The chain uses TRBV10-1 and TRBJ2-3; tentative D call: TRBD2 (6 bases). The CDR3 covers 14 residues. The V gene's germline CDR1 is WNHNN and CDR2 SYGVQD (reference sequence). V was shortened by 4 bases and J by 6 bases, with 14 bases between the two germline ends. The CDR3 region has the DNA TGCGCCAGCAGTGGGGACTGGCGGGCGGATACGCAGTATTTT. It translates to CASSGDWRADTQYF.

The chain joins TRBV6-5 to TRBJ2-1; D might be TRBD2 (5 bases). CDR1 and CDR2 (germline): MNHEY, SVGAGI. V lost 7 bases and J 6 bases, leaving 10 bases between the germline ends. The CDR3 is 12 amino acids. CDR3 loop: CASKSGFNEQFF. In DNA form, the CDR3 reads TGTGCCAGCAAGTCGGGGTTCAATGAGCAGTTCTTC.

V and J are TRBV29-1 and TRBJ1-1; tentatively, D is TRBD1 (5 bases). In germline, CDR1 is SQVTM, CDR2 ANQGSEA. This CDR3 is built from 13 residues. V lost 4 bases and J lost 1, with 10 bases in between. CDR3 loop: CSVGPGQNTEAFF. The CDR3 region has the DNA TGCAGCGTTGGTCCAGGGCAGAACACTGAAGCTTTCTTT.

The J gene is TRBJ2-2, the V gene TRBV6-4; weak D call: TRBD2 (7 bases). There are 14 residues in the CDR3. V was pared by 3 bases and J by 6 bases, with 11 bases between. Germline values: CDR1 MRHNA, CDR2 SNTAGT. CDR3: CASSEEGGAGELFF. CDR3 DNA sequence: TGTGCCAGCAGTGAAGAAGGGGGGGCCGGGGAGCTGTTTTTT.

CDR3 in DNA: TGTGCCAGCATCCGAGCCGGGGTTAGCAATCAGCCCCAGCATTTT. As protein: CASIRAGVSNQPQHF. V is TRBV6-1 and J is TRBJ1-5; D gene unclear. CDR3 length equals 15 residues. Trimming cost V 7 bases and J 0 bases, with 13 bases left between them. Germline V gene sequence: CDR1 MNHNS, CDR2 SASEGT.

This clone occurred a few times. The chain employs TRBV5-8 and TRBJ1-1, with D hard to call. CDR3 size: 11 residues. Looked up from germline, CDR1 is SGHTS and CDR2 is YDEGEE. Deletions cut 4 bases from V and 11 bases from J, with 12 bases between. Here the CDR3 reads CASSPPGRAFF. CDR3 coding DNA: TGTGCCAGCAGCCCCCCGGGGAGGGCTTTCTTT.

V gene TRBV19 combines with J gene TRBJ1-5; perhaps TRBD1 as D (6 bases). Trimming shortened V by 8 bases and J by 4 bases, and 12 bases separated the two germline ends. Germline lookup yields CDR1 LNHDA and CDR2 SQIVND (reference sequence). The CDR3 has 13 amino acids. CDR3 bases: TGTGCCAGTCCAGGGGTATGGAATCAGCCCCAGCATTTT. Translation: CASPGVWNQPQHF.

The V and J genes are TRBV5-6 and TRBJ2-3; D perhaps matches TRBD2 (5 bases). CDR3 length: 17 residues. Germline V gene sequence: CDR1 SGHDT, CDR2 YYEEEE. V was cut by 0 bases and J by 2 bases, with 16 bases left in between. CDR3 nucleotides: TGTGCCAGCAGCTTGGCCTTTGAGGGATCCTACACAGATACGCAGTATTTT. This codes for CASSLAFEGSYTDTQYF.

CDR3 sequence (DNA): TGTGCCAGCAGCTTAGGGACAGGGTACAATGAGCAGTTCTTC. Protein sequence: CASSLGTGYNEQFF. The chain uses TRBV7-9 and TRBJ2-1, with 8 bases that match TRBD1. Trimming cost V 1 base and J 4 bases; bases outside gene matches: 0. The CDR3 is made up of 14 amino acids. The germline V gene has CDR1 SEHNR and CDR2 FQNEAQ (reference sequence).

V usage is TRBV2 and J usage is TRBJ2-7; TRBD1 aligns across 8 bases. Trimming took 11 bases from V and 3 from J; bases not matched to a gene: 6. Germline-derived CDR1 and CDR2 are SNHLY and FYNNEI. This CDR3 is 12 amino acids long. CDR3 sequence (DNA): TGTGCCTTCGGACAGGGCTTCTACGAGCAGTACTTC. Its protein product is CAFGQGFYEQYF.

V gene TRBV6-5 combines with J gene TRBJ2-7, with 9 bases matching TRBD1. CDR1 is MNHEY, CDR2 SVGAGI, per germline. This CDR3 region has 14 residues. Trimming cost V 6 bases and J 2 bases; bases outside gene matches: 5. CDR3 DNA sequence: TGTGCCAGCAGCTCCGGGACAGGGACCTACGAGCAGTACTTC. Protein product: CASSSGTGTYEQYF.

V gene TRBV6-5 combines with J gene TRBJ2-5, with 8 bases aligning to TRBD1. Matching the DNA end better, TRBJ2-7 makes the J call doubtful. This CDR3 spans 14 amino acids. Germline CDR1 and CDR2: MNHEY and SVGAGI. CDR3 DNA sequence: TGTGCCAGCAGTTACGAACAGGGGGTATACGAGCAGTACTTC. Protein sequence: CASSYEQGVYEQYF.